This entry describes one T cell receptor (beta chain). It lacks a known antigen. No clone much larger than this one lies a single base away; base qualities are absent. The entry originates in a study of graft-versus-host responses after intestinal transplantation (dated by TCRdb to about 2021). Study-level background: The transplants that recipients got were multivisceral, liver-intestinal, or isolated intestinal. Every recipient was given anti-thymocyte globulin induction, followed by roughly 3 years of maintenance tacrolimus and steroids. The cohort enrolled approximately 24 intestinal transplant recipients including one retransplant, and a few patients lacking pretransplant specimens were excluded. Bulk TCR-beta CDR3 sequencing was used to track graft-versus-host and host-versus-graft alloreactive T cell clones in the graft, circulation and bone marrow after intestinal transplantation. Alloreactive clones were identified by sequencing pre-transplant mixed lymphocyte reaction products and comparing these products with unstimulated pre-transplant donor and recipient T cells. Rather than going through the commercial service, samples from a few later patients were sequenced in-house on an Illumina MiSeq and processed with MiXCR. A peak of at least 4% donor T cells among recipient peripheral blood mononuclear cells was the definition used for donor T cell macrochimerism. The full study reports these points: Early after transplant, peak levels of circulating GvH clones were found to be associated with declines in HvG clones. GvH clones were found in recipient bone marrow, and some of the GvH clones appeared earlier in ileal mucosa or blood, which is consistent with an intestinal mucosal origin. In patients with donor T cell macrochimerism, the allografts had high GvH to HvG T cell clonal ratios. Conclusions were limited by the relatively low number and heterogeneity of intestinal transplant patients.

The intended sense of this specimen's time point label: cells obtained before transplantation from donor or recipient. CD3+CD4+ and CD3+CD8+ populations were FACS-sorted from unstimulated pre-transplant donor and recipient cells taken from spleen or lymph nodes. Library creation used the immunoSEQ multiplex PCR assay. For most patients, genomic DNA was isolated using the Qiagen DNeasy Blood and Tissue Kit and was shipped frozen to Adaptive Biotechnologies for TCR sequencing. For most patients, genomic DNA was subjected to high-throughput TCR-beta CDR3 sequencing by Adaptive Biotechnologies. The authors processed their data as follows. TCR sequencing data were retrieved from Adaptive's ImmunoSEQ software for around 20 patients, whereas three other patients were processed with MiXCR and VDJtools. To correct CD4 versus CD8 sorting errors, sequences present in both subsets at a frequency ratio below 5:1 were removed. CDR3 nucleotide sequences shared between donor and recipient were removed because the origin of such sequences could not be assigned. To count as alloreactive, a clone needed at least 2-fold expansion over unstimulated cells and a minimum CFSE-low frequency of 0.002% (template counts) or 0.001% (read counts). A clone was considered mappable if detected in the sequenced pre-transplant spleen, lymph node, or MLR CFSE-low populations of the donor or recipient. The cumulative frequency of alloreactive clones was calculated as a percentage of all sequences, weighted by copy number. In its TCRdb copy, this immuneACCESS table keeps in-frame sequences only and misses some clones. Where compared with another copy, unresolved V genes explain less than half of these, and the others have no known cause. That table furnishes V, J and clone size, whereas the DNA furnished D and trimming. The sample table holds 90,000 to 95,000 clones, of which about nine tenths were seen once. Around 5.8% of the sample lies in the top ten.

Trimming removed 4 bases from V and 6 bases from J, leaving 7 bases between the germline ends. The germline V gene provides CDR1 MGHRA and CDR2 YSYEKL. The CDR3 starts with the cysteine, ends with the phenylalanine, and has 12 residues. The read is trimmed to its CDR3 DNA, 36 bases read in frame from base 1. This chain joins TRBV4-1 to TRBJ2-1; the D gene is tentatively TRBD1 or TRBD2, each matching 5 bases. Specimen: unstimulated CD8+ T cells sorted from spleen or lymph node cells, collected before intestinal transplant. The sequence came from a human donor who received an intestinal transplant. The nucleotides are TGCGCCAGCAGCCTTGGGGGCAATGAGCAGTTCTTC. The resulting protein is CASSLGGNEQFF.